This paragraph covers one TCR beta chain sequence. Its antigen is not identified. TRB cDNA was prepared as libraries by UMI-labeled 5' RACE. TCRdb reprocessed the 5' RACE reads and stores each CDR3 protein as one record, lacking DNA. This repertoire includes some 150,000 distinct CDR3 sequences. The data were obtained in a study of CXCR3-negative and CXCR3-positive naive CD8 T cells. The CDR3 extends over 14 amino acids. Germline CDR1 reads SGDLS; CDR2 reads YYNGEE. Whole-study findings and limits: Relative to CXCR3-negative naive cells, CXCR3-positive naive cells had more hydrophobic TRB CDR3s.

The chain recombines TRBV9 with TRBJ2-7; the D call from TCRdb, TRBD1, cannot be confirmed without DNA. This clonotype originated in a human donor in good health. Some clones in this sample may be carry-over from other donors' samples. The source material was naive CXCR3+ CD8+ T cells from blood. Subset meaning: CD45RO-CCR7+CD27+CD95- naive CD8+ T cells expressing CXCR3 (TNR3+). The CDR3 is CASSAPGQPYEQYF.